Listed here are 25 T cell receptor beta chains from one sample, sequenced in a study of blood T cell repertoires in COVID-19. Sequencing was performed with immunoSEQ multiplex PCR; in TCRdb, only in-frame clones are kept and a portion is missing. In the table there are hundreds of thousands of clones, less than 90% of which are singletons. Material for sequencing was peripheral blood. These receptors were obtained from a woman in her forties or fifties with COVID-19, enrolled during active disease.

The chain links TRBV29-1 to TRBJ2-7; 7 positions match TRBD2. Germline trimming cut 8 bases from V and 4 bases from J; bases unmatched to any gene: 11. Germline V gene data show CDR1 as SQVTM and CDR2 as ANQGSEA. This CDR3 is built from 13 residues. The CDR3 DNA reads TGCAGCTTTGCGGGGACTACTTCGTACGAGCAGTACTTC. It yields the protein CSFAGTTSYEQYF.

The CDR3 spells CASSLRQGVVGANVLTF. In nucleotides, the CDR3 is TGTGCCAGCAGCTTGAGACAGGGAGTCGTTGGGGCCAACGTCCTGACTTTC. The rearrangement uses TRBV5-4 and TRBJ2-6, with TRBD1 matching 7 bases. V lost 1 base and J lost 3; bases outside the gene matches: 7. This CDR3 has 17 amino acids. Germline V lookup: CDR1 SGHNT, CDR2 YYREEE (reference sequence).

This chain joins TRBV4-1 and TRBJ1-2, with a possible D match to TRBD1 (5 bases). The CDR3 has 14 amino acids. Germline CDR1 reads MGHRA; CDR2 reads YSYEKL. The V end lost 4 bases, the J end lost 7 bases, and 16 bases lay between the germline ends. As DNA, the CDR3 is TGCGCCAGCAGCCCTGCTGGGGGGGTCGGTGGCTACACCTTC. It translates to CASSPAGGVGGYTF.

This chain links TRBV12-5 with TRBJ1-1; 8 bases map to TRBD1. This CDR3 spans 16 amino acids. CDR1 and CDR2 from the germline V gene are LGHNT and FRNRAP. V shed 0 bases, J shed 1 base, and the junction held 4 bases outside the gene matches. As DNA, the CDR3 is TGTGCTAGTGGTTTGGTACTCGGGACAGGGAACACTGAAGCTTTCTTT. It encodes CASGLVLGTGNTEAFF.

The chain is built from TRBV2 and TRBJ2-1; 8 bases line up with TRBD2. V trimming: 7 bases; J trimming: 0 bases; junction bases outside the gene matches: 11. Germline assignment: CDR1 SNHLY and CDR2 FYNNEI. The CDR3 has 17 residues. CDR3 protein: CASKTGGGQSSYNEQFF. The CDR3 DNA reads TGTGCCAGCAAGACTGGCGGGGGGCAGAGCTCCTACAATGAGCAGTTCTTC.

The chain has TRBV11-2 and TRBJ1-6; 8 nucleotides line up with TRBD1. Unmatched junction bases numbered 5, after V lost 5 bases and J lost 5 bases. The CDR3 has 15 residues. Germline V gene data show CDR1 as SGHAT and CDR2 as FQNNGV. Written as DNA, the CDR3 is TGTGCCAGCAGCCTCCGGACAGGGAATAATTCACCCCTCCACTTT. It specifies CASSLRTGNNSPLHF.

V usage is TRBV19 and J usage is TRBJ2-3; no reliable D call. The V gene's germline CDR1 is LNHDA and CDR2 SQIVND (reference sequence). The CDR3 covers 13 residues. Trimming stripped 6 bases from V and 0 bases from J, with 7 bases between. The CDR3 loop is CASSDTSTDTQYF. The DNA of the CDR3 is TGTGCCAGTAGCGATACTAGCACAGATACGCAGTATTTT. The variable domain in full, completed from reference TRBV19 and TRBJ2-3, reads DGGITQSPKYLFRKEGQNVTLSCEQNLNHDAMYWYRQDPGQGLRLIYYSQIVNDFQKGDIAEGYSVSREKKESFPLTVTSAQKNPTAFYLCASSDTSTDTQYFGPGTRLTVL.

The CDR3 reads CASSSMAGTGDSPLHF. The CDR3 nucleotides are TGCGCCAGCAGCTCAATGGCCGGGACTGGAGATTCACCCCTCCACTTT. This sequence joins TRBV5-1 and TRBJ1-6; weak D call: TRBD1 (5 bases). From germline, CDR1 is SGHRS and CDR2 YFSETQ. CDR3 length: 16 residues. The V and J ends lost 3 bases and 8 bases respectively, with 18 bases between them.

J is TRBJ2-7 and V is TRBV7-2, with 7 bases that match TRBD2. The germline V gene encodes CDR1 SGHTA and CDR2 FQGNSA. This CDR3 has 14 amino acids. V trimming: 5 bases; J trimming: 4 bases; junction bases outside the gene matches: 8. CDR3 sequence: CASSPLRGLYEQYF. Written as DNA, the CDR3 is TGTGCCAGCAGCCCGTTACGGGGACTATACGAGCAGTACTTC.

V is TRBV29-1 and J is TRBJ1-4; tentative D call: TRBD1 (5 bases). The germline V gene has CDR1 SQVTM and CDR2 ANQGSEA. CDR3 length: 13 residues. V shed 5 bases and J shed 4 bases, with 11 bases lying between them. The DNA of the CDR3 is TGCAGCGTTTCGACAGAGAATAATGAAAAACTGTTTTTT. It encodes CSVSTENNEKLFF.

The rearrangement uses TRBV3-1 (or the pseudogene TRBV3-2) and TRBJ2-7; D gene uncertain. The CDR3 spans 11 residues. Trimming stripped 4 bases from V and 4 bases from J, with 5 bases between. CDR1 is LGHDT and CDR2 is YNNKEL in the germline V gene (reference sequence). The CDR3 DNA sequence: TGTGCCAGCAGCCGCGGTTACGAGCAGTACTTC. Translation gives CASSRGYEQYF.

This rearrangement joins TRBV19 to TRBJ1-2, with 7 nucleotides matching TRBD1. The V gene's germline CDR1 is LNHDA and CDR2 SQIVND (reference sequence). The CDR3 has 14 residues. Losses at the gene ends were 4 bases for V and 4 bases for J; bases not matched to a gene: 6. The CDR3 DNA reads TGTGCCAGTAGTAGCCCGGGACAGCTCTATGGCTACACCTTC. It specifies CASSSPGQLYGYTF.

The CDR3 here is CATSKARSGNTIYF. In DNA form, the CDR3 reads TGTGCCACCAGCAAAGCTCGATCTGGAAACACCATATATTTT. This chain uses TRBV15 with TRBJ1-3; D gene uncertain. V was cut by 4 bases and J by 1 base, with 8 bases left in between. The CDR3 has 14 residues. CDR1 and CDR2 from the germline V gene are LNHNV and YYDKDF (reference sequence). Based on the CDR3 plus reference TRBV15 and TRBJ1-3, the full variable domain is DAMVIQNPRYQVTQFGKPVTLSCSQTLNHNVMYWYQQKSSQAPKLLFHYYDKDFNNEADTPDNFQSRRPNTSFCFLDIRSPGLGDTAMYLCATSKARSGNTIYFGEGSWLTVV.

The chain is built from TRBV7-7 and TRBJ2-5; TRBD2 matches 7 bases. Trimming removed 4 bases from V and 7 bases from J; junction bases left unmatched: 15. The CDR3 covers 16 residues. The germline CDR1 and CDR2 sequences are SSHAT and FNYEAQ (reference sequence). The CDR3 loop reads CASSSSGGGNLGTQYF. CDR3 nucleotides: TGTGCCAGCAGCTCTAGCGGTGGGGGGAACCTTGGGACCCAGTACTTC. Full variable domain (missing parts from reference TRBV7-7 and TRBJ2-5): GAGVSQSPRYKVTKRGQDVTLRCDPISSHATLYWYQQALGQGPEFLTYFNYEAQPDKSGLPSDRFSAERPEGSISTLTIQRTEQRDSAMYRCASSSSGGGNLGTQYFGPGTRLLVL.

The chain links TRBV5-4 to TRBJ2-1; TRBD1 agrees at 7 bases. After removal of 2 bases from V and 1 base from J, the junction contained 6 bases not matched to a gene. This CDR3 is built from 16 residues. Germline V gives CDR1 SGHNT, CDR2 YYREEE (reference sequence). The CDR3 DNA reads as TGTGCCAGCAGCTTCGCAAACAGGGGATCCTACAATGAGCAGTTCTTC. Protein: CASSFANRGSYNEQFF.

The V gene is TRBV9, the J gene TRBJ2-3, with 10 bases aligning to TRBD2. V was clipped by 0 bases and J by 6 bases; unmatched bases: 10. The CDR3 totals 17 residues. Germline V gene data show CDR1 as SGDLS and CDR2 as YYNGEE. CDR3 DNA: TGTGCCAGCAGCGTAGAAGCGAGCGGGGGGGCAGGGGATACGCAGTATTTT. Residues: CASSVEASGGAGDTQYF.

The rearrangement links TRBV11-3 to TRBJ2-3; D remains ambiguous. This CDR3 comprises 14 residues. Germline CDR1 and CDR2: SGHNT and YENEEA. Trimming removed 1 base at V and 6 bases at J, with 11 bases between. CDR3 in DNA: TGTGCCAGCAGCTTAGGCATTCTCGAGGATACGCAGTATTTT. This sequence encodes CASSLGILEDTQYF.

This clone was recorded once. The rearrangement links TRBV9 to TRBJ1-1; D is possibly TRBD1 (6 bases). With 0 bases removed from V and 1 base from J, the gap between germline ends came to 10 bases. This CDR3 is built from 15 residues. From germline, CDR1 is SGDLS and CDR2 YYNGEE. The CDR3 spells CASSVAGGKNTEAFF. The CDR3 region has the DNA TGTGCCAGCAGCGTAGCTGGGGGCAAGAACACTGAAGCTTTCTTT.

The CDR3 DNA follows: TGTGCCAGCAGTCGACAGGGGAGGTTGAACACTGAAGCTTTCTTT. Encoded protein: CASSRQGRLNTEAFF. The genes are TRBV27 and TRBJ1-1, with TRBD1 matching 8 bases. With V trimmed by 5 bases and J by 0 bases, 5 bases remained unmatched. This CDR3 comprises 15 residues. Germline V CDR1 and CDR2: MNHEY, SMNVEV (reference sequence).

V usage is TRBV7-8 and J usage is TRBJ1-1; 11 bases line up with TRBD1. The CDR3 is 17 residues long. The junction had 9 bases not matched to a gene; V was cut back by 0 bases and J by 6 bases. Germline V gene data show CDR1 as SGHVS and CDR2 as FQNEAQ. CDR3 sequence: CASSLAESGDRGAEAFF. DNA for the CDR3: TGTGCCAGCAGCTTAGCCGAGTCGGGGGACAGGGGGGCTGAAGCTTTCTTT.

This chain's CDR3 is CASRQGFGSGEKLFF. The CDR3 DNA is TGTGCCAGCAGACAAGGCTTCGGGTCGGGTGAAAAACTGTTTTTT. The chain links TRBV5-8 to TRBJ1-4; D call uncertain. From germline, CDR1 is SGHTS and CDR2 YDEGEE. The germline V and J ends were trimmed by 5 bases and 7 bases, with 18 bases remaining between them. The CDR3 contains 15 residues.

The CDR3 sequence: CASRGRSPYQPQHF. CDR3 sequence (DNA): TGTGCCAGCAGGGGGCGGAGCCCCTATCAGCCCCAGCATTTT. The rearrangement joins TRBV2 to TRBJ1-5; D might be TRBD1 (5 bases). Germline V gene data show CDR1 as SNHLY and CDR2 as FYNNEI. V lost 6 bases to trimming and J lost 5 bases, with 14 bases between them. CDR3 length: 14 amino acids.

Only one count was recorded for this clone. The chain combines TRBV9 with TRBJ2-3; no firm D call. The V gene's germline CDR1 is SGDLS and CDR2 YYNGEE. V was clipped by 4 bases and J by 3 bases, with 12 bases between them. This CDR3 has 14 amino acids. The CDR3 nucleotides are TGTGCCAGCAGCCCCGCTAGGCGGACAGATACGCAGTATTTT. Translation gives CASSPARRTDTQYF.

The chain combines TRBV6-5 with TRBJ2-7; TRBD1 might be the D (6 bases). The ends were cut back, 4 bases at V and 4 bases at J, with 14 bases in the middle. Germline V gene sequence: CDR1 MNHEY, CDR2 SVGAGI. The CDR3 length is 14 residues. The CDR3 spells CASSLKGQGYEQYF. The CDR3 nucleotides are TGTGCCAGCAGTTTAAAGGGGCAGGGGTACGAGCAGTACTTC.

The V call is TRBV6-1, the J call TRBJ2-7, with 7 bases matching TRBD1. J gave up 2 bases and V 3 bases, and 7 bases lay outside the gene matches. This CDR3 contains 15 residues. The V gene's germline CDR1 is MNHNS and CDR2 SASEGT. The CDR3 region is CASSDPGQPTYEQYF. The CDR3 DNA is TGTGCCAGCAGTGACCCGGGACAGCCAACCTACGAGCAGTACTTC.